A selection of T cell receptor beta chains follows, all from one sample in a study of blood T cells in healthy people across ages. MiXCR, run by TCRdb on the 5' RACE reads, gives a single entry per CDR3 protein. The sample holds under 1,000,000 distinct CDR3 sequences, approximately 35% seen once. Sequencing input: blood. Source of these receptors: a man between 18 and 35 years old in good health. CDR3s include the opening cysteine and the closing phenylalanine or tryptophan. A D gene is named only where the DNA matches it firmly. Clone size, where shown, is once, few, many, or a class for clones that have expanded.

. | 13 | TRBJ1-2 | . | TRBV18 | CASSRRQQEGYTF | TGTGCCAGCTCACGGCGACAGCAGGAGGGCTACACCTTC
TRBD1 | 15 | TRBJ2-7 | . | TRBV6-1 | CASIWGQSRSYEQYF | TGTGCCAGCATATGGGGACAGTCTCGCTCCTACGAGCAGTACTTC
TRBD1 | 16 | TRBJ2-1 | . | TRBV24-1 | CATSEPGTGGVYEQFF | TGTGCCACCAGTGAGCCCGGGACAGGGGGGGTTTATGAGCAGTTCTTC
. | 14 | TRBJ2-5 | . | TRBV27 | CASRPRRSQETQYF | TGTGCCAGCAGGCCCCGGAGGTCCCAAGAGACCCAGTACTTC
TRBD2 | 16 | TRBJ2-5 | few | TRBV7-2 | CASSLELAGVQETQYF | TGTGCCAGCAGCTTAGAACTAGCGGGGGTTCAAGAGACCCAGTACTTC
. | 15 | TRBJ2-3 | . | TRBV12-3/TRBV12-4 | CASSIGRGRQDTQYF | TGTGCCAGCAGTATTGGCAGGGGGAGGCAAGATACGCAGTATTTT
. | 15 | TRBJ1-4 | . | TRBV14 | CASSRSGILGEKLFF | TGTGCCAGCAGCCGGTCCGGGATTCTGGGTGAAAAACTGTTTTTT
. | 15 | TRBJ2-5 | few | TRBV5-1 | CASSFGRGTEETQYF | TGCGCCAGCAGCTTCGGACGGGGGACTGAAGAGACCCAGTACTTC
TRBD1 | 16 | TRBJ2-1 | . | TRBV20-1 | CSARFQGTGHSYEQFF | TGCAGTGCTAGATTTCAGGGGACAGGGCATAGTTATGAGCAGTTCTTC
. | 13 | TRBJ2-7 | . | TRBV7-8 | CASSLSLYNEQYF | TGTGCCAGCAGCTTATCTCTCTACAATGAGCAGTACTTC
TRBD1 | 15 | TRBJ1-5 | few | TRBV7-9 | CASRDGTGGNQPQHF | TGTGCCAGCAGGGATGGGACAGGGGGCAATCAGCCCCAGCATTTT
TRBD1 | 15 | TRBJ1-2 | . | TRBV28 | CASSLGRTGSDGYTF | TGTGCCAGCAGTTTGGGGAGGACAGGGTCAGATGGCTACACCTTC